What follows is one T cell receptor (beta chain) and its context. The V segment lost 3 bases and the J segment 3 bases; nucleotides outside the gene matches: 7. CDR3 length: 15 amino acids. Germline V gene data show CDR1 as LNHDA and CDR2 as SQIVND (reference sequence). This sample is drawn from a study of siplizumab effects on memory and regulatory T cells. This table comes from immunoSEQ multiplex PCR, and its TCRdb copy is limited to in-frame clones, with some not included. The table includes around 100,000 clones, 80% to 95% detected once. This sequence was found in a human donor in good health. This chain uses TRBV19 with TRBJ1-2, with 7 bases lining up with TRBD1. Sequencing input: non-Treg CD4+ T cells sorted from blood. Here the CDR3 reads CASSMGGQGDYGYTF. CDR3 bases: TGTGCCAGTAGTATGGGTGGGCAGGGGGACTATGGCTACACCTTC.